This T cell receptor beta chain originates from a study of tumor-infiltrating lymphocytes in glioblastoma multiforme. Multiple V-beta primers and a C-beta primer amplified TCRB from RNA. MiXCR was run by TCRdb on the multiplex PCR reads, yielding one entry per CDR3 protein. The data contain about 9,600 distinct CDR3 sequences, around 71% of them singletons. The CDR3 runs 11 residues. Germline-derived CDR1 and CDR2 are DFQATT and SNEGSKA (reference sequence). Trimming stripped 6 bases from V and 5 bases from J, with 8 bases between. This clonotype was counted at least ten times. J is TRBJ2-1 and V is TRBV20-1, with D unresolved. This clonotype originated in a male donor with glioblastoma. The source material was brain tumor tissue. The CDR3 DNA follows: TGCAGTGCGACAAAGGACAATGAGCAGTTCTTC. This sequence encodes CSATKDNEQFF.